One and the same sample provided the 28 T cell receptor beta chains below, sequenced in a study of T cell repertoires in cytomegalovirus infection. Via MiXCR, TCRdb re-called the reads, giving one row per CDR3 protein. The sample yields around 710,000 distinct CDR3 sequences, under 35% seen once. These receptors lack a known antigen. The specimen comprised cultured CD8+ T cells from PBMCs, sampled from culture after CMV antigen stimulation. These receptor sequences come from a human donor in good health (CMV status not recorded). Some clones in this sample may be carry-over from other donors' samples.

This clonotype was counted a few times. This sequence joins TRBV6-5 and TRBJ1-2; D may be TRBD1 (5 bases). The V end was cut by 2 bases, the J end by 6 bases, with 22 bases between. This CDR3 is 17 amino acids long. CDR1 and CDR2 from the germline V gene are MNHEY and SVGAGI. The CDR3 nucleotides are TGTGCCAGCAGTTACACTATCGAGGGGTCCGGGGACGATGGCTACACCTTC. The encoded protein is CASSYTIEGSGDDGYTF.

The chain carries TRBV6-2 or TRBV6-3 and TRBJ2-7, with D perhaps matching TRBD1 (6 bases). The V gene lost 5 bases and the J gene lost 2 bases, with 13 bases spanning the gap. This CDR3 has 14 amino acids. Germline assignment: CDR1 MNHEY and CDR2 SVGEGT. The CDR3 DNA reads as TGTGCCAGCAGTCTCCGGGACACCACCTACGAGCAGTACGTC. Translation gives CASSLRDTTYEQYV.

V is TRBV15 and J is TRBJ2-1; 10 positions agree with TRBD2. Germline trimming cut 0 bases from V and 6 bases from J; bases unmatched to any gene: 14. Germline V lookup: CDR1 LNHNV, CDR2 YYDKDF (reference sequence). This CDR3 has 19 amino acids. CDR3 residues: CATSRDSLVVAGGGNEQFF. DNA of the CDR3: TGTGCCACCAGCAGAGATTCCCTAGTCGTAGCGGGGGGTGGCAATGAGCAGTTCTTC.

This clonotype was seen repeatedly, ten times or more. The chain links TRBV11-3 to TRBJ2-1; D is possibly TRBD2 (5 bases). Germline V gives CDR1 SGHNT, CDR2 YENEEA. The CDR3 runs to 12 residues. Trimming took off 6 bases at V and 10 bases at J, with 13 bases between the two ends. CDR3 DNA sequence: TGTGCCAGCAGACAGACTACTGGCGAGCAGTTCTTC. The encoded protein is CASRQTTGEQFF.

Of note for this clonotype: A single base separates this from a much larger clone, so it may be a read error. The chain combines TRBV12-3 or TRBV12-4 with TRBJ2-7; maybe TRBD2 (6 bases). The CDR3 runs 11 residues. The V gene lost 11 bases and the J gene lost 6 bases, with 14 bases spanning the gap. CDR3 loop: CASAGTFEQYF. CDR3 nucleotide sequence: TGTGCCTCGGCGGGGACCTTCGAGCAGTACTTC.

This clonotype was recorded a few times. The V gene is TRBV7-2, the J gene TRBJ1-2; D remains ambiguous. Trimming pared 0 bases from V and 4 bases from J, leaving 21 bases between. The CDR3 contains 18 residues. Per the germline V gene, CDR1 is SGHTA and CDR2 is FQGNSA. The CDR3 DNA follows: TGTGCCAGCAGCTTAGCGCCGGCCCTTAGTCCCTTCTCCTATGGCTACACCTTC. It is translated as CASSLAPALSPFSYGYTF.

The V gene is TRBV10-2, the J gene TRBJ1-1, with TRBD1 matching 11 bases. Per germline, CDR1 WSHSY and CDR2 SAAADI. The V segment lost 2 bases and the J segment 3 bases; nucleotides outside the gene matches: 5. There are 16 residues in the CDR3. The DNA of the CDR3 is TGCGCCAGCAGTGAGGCGGAGGGACAGGGGGACACTGAAGCTTTCTTT. This translates into CASSEAEGQGDTEAFF.

This chain uses TRBV27 with TRBJ2-3; 9 positions match TRBD1. Germline lookup yields CDR1 MNHEY and CDR2 SMNVEV (reference sequence). The CDR3 consists of 16 residues. V lost 5 bases to trimming and J lost 4 bases; unmatched junction nucleotides: 10. The CDR3, as DNA: TGTGCCAGCAGTCCGCTAGGACAGGGGAGCCCAGATACGCAGTATTTT. As protein: CASSPLGQGSPDTQYF.

This clonotype was seen more than once but under ten times. J is TRBJ1-5 and V is TRBV27; a weak D match, TRBD1 (6 bases). Germline values: CDR1 MNHEY, CDR2 SMNVEV (reference sequence). The CDR3 runs 14 residues. V lost 4 bases to trimming and J lost 4 bases, with 11 bases between them. CDR3 region: CASSWGRGNQPQHF. In nucleotides, the CDR3 is TGTGCCAGCAGTTGGGGGAGGGGGAATCAGCCCCAGCATTTT.

The genes are TRBV7-6 and TRBJ2-7; 7 nucleotides agree with TRBD1. CDR1 is SGHVS, CDR2 FNYEAQ, per germline. The CDR3 extends over 12 amino acids. V lost 4 bases and J lost 7; bases outside the gene matches: 4. CDR3 amino acids: CASSSPGQEQYV. The CDR3, as DNA: TGTGCCAGCAGCTCCCCGGGACAGGAGCAGTACGTC.

This sequence joins TRBV7-9 and TRBJ2-7, with D possibly being TRBD2 (6 bases). With 5 bases removed from V and 3 bases from J, the gap between germline ends came to 17 bases. The CDR3 runs to 15 residues. CDR1 is SEHNR, CDR2 FQNEAQ, per germline (reference sequence). In DNA form, the CDR3 reads TGTGCCAGCAGCATGGGGGGAATAACGGTCTACGAGCAGTACTTC. Protein: CASSMGGITVYEQYF.

This clonotype was found a few times. The chain couples TRBV10-3 to TRBJ1-3; 7 nucleotides align to TRBD1. V gave up 6 bases and J gave up 0 bases; unmatched junction bases: 14. CDR1 and CDR2 from the germline V gene are ENHRY and SYGVKD. There are 18 residues in the CDR3. The CDR3 spells CAIRQFRDSEPSGNTIYF. The CDR3 DNA reads TGTGCCATCAGGCAATTCCGGGACAGTGAACCCTCTGGAAACACCATATATTTT.

The V gene is TRBV5-8, the J gene TRBJ1-5; no reliable D call. The germline V gene has CDR1 SGHTS and CDR2 YDEGEE. V shed 0 bases and J shed 6 bases, with 13 bases lying between them. This CDR3 region has 15 residues. CDR3 nucleotide sequence: TGTGCCAGCAGCTTGGGGACGACGTCTAGTCAGCCCCAGCATTTT. Amino acid sequence: CASSLGTTSSQPQHF. The whole variable domain, remainder taken from reference TRBV5-8 and TRBJ1-5, is EAGVTQSPTHLIKTRGQQATLRCSPISGHTSVYWYQQALGLGLQFLLWYDEGEERNRGNFPPRFSGRQFPNYSSELNVNALELEDSALYLCASSLGTTSSQPQHFGDGTRLSIL.

The chain combines TRBV19 with TRBJ2-4; the D gene is possibly TRBD1 (7 bases). The V and J ends lost 6 bases and 5 bases respectively, with 14 bases between them. This CDR3 region has 14 residues. Germline lookup yields CDR1 LNHDA and CDR2 SQIVND (reference sequence). The CDR3 bases are TGTGCCAGTAGGGCCAGGGGGGATCAAAACATTCAGTACTTC. As protein: CASRARGDQNIQYF.

This clonotype was detected ten times or more. The rearrangement joins TRBV6-2 or TRBV6-3 to TRBJ2-7; D is unclear. Germline V gene data show CDR1 as MNHEY and CDR2 as SVGEGT. V gave up 0 bases and J gave up 1 base, with 4 bases separating them. CDR3 length: 13 amino acids. Written as DNA, the CDR3 is TGTGCCAGCAGTTACTCGACATCCTACGAGCAGTACGTC. Amino acid sequence: CASSYSTSYEQYV.

The rearrangement links TRBV2 to TRBJ2-5, with 8 bases fitting TRBD2. Trimming cost V 8 bases and J 2 bases; bases outside gene matches: 4. Germline loops: CDR1 SNHLY, CDR2 FYNNEI. The CDR3 loop spans 13 amino acids. The chain's CDR3 is CASPGLAQETQYF. The CDR3 DNA reads TGTGCCAGCCCAGGACTAGCTCAAGAGACCCAGTACTTC.

The sample holds many counts of this clonotype. The V and J genes are TRBV12-3 or TRBV12-4 and TRBJ1-2; 7 nucleotides match TRBD1. The CDR3 totals 15 residues. With V trimmed by 4 bases and J by 4 bases, 9 bases remained unmatched. The CDR3 spells CASSSSGQAFYGYTF. For the CDR3, the DNA is TGTGCCAGCAGTTCGTCCGGACAGGCGTTCTATGGCTACACCTTC.

V and J are TRBV6-1 and TRBJ2-2; tentatively, D is TRBD1 (6 bases). Germline CDR1 MNHNS, CDR2 SASEGT. The CDR3 length is 14 residues. The V end lost 6 bases, the J end lost 2 bases, and 10 bases lay between the germline ends. The CDR3 DNA sequence: TGTGCCAGCAGCAGGACAGTCAACACCGGGGAGCTGTTTTTT. Protein sequence: CASSRTVNTGELFF.

The genes are TRBV7-6 and TRBJ1-2; tentatively, D is TRBD1 (6 bases). CDR1 SGHVS and CDR2 FNYEAQ come from the germline V gene. This CDR3 region has 15 residues. Trimming took 1 base from V and 0 from J, leaving 9 bases between them. CDR3 in amino acids: CASSLGQETNYGYTF. CDR3 DNA sequence: TGTGCCAGCAGCTTAGGACAGGAAACTAACTATGGCTACACCTTC.

The chain has TRBV20-1 and TRBJ2-7; TRBD1 aligns across 9 bases. Germline V gene data show CDR1 as DFQATT and CDR2 as SNEGSKA (reference sequence). There are 13 residues in the CDR3. Losses at the gene ends were 5 bases for V and 3 bases for J; bases not matched to a gene: 5. The CDR3 spells CSAGQGNYYEQYF. The CDR3 region has the DNA TGCAGTGCTGGACAGGGGAACTACTACGAGCAGTACTTC.

The rearrangement links TRBV7-8 to TRBJ2-7; perhaps TRBD2 as D (6 bases). Germline V gene sequence: CDR1 SGHVS, CDR2 FQNEAQ. Trimming took 5 bases from V and 4 from J, leaving 18 bases between them. This CDR3 region has 15 residues. CDR3 loop: CASSREGDFRYEQYV. The CDR3 region has the DNA TGTGCCAGCAGCAGAGAAGGGGACTTCCGATACGAGCAGTACGTC.

The chain links TRBV6-6 to TRBJ2-5; 9 bases line up with TRBD2. Losses at the gene ends were 8 bases for V and 3 bases for J; bases not matched to a gene: 16. The germline gives CDR1 MNHNY, CDR2 SVGAGI (reference sequence). The CDR3 length is 17 residues. CDR3 protein: CASRQLAGGPLEETQYF. As DNA, the CDR3 is TGTGCCAGCCGACAGTTGGCGGGGGGGCCTTTAGAAGAGACCCAGTACTTC.

The chain couples TRBV12-3 or TRBV12-4 to TRBJ2-7; TRBD1 is a possible D gene (7 bases). This CDR3 comprises 15 residues. Trimming cost V 6 bases and J 1 base, with 16 bases left between them. The CDR3 loop reads CASRSRDSPSYEQYF. The CDR3 nucleotides are TGTGCCAGCAGGTCGCGGGACAGCCCGTCCTACGAGCAGTACTTC.

The CDR3 region has the DNA TGTGCCAGCAGCTGGGTGGCCGGGGAGCTGTTTTTT. Its protein is CASSWVAGELFF. This sequence joins TRBV7-6 and TRBJ2-2; D ambiguous. From germline, CDR1 is SGHVS and CDR2 FNYEAQ. This CDR3 has 12 residues. The germline V and J ends were trimmed by 4 bases and 6 bases, with 6 bases remaining between them.

This sequence joins TRBV3-1 and TRBJ2-7; a possible D gene is TRBD1 (6 bases). V lost 1 base, J lost 3 bases, and 10 bases lay in between. The CDR3 is 14 residues long. Germline V gene lookup returns CDR1 LGHDT and CDR2 YNNKEL (reference sequence). This CDR3 is CASSQGPQGYEQYV. CDR3 nucleotides: TGTGCCAGCAGCCAAGGGCCACAGGGCTACGAGCAGTACGTC.

Regarding this clonotype: A clone one base away is much larger, so this may be a read error. The chain combines TRBV7-2 with TRBJ1-2; 9 positions match TRBD1. CDR1 SGHTA and CDR2 FQGNSA come from the germline V gene. This CDR3 has 16 residues. CDR3 residues: CSSSLRPGTGTDGYTF. The CDR3 nucleotides read TGTTCCAGCAGCCTCCGTCCCGGGACAGGGACTGACGGCTACACCTTC.

The CDR3 region has the DNA TGTGCCAGCACCCTACAGGGAGGGAACACTGAAGCTTTCTTT. This translates into CASTLQGGNTEAFF. The chain couples TRBV12-3 or TRBV12-4 to TRBJ1-1, with D maybe TRBD1 (6 bases). The CDR3 consists of 14 residues. V shed 7 bases and J shed 1 base, with 13 bases lying between them.

V and J are TRBV2 and TRBJ2-3; D remains ambiguous. In germline, CDR1 is SNHLY, CDR2 FYNNEI. V lost 6 bases and J 3 bases, leaving 16 bases between the germline ends. The CDR3 is made up of 15 amino acids. The CDR3, as DNA: TGTGCCAGCAGGGGTTCCTCTTGGGGAACAGATACGCAGTATTTT. It is translated as CASRGSSWGTDTQYF. The complete variable domain, with remaining parts taken from reference TRBV2 and TRBJ2-3, reads EPEVTQTPSHQVTQMGQEVILRCVPISNHLYFYWYRQILGQKVEFLVSFYNNEISEKSEIFDDQFSVERPDGSNFTLKIRSTKLEDSAMYFCASRGSSWGTDTQYFGPGTRLTVL.